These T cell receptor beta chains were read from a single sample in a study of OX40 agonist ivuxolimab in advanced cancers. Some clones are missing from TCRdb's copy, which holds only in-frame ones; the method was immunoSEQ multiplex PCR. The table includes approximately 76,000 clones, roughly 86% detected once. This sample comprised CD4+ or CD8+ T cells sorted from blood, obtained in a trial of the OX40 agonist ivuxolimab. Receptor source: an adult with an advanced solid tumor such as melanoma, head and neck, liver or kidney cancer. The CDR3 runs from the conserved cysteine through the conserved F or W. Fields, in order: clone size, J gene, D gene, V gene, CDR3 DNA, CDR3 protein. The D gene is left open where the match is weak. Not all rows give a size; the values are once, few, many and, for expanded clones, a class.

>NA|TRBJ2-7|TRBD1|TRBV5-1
TGCGCCAGCTCACCTGACAGGGTAGACGAGCAGTACTTC
CASSPDRVDEQYF
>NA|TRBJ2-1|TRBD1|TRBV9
TGTGCCAGCAGCGTAGCCGGACAGGGGGCTGAGCAGTTCTTC
CASSVAGQGAEQFF
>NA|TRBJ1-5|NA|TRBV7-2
TGTGCCAGCAGCTTAGTCTCGGGTGTAACAGGTCAGCCCCAGCATTTT
CASSLVSGVTGQPQHF
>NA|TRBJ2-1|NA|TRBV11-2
TGTGCCAGCAGCTTAGGGGAAAACAATGAGCAGTTCTTC
CASSLGENNEQFF
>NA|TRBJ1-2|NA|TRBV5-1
TGCGCCAGCAGCACCTTGGACGGTTCTAACTATGGCTACACCTTC
CASSTLDGSNYGYTF
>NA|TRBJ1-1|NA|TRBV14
TGTGCCAGCAGCCAAGAAGAATCGCCCTCACTAAACACTGAAGCTTTCTTT
CASSQEESPSLNTEAFF
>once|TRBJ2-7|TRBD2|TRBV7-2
TGTGCCAGCAGCTTACTAGCGGGGGGAACAGCCTACGAGCAGTACTTC
CASSLLAGGTAYEQYF
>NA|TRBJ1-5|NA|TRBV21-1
TGTGCCAGCAGCAGCCCGGGACAGGGGCGGAGCAATCAGCCCCAGCATTTT
CASSSPGQGRSNQPQHF
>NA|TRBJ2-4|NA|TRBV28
TGTGCCAGCAGTTTGGGGGGGACAAAAAACATTCAGTACTTC
CASSLGGTKNIQYF
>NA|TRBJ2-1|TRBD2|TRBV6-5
TGTGCCAGCAGTACCCCTAGCGGGAGATTGTATGAGCAGTTCTTC
CASSTPSGRLYEQFF
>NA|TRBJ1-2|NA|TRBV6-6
TGTGCCAGCGAAAGGGGAAATGGCTACACCTTC
CASERGNGYTF
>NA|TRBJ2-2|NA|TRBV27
TGTGCCAGCAGTTTCCAAGGGGTAGTGGGAACCGGGGAGCTGTTTTTT
CASSFQGVVGTGELFF
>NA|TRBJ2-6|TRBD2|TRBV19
TGTGCCAGCGGGACTAGCGGCTCTGGGGCCAACGTCCTGACTTTC
CASGTSGSGANVLTF
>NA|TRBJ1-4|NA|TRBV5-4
TGTGCCAGCAGCGAGGGTCTAGCTAATGAAAAACTGTTTTTT
CASSEGLANEKLFF
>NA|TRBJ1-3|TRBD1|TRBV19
TGTGCCAGTAGAGGACAGGGTGGAAACACCATATATTTT
CASRGQGGNTIYF
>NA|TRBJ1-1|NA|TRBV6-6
TGTGCCAGCAGTTACTCCGGGCTCATGAACACTGAAGCTTTCTTT
CASSYSGLMNTEAFF